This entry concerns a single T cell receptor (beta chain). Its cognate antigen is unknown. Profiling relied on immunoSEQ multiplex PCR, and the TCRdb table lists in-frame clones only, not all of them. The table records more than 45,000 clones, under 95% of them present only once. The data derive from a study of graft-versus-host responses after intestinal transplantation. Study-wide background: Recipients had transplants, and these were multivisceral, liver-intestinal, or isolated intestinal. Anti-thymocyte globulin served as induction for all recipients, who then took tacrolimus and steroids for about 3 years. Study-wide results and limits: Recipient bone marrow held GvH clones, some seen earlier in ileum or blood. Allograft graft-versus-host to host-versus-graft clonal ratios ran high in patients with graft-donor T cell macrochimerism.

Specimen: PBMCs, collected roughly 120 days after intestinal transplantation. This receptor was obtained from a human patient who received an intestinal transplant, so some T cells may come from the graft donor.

Here the CDR3 DNA reads TGCGCCAGCAGTGAAAGAGGACGCGACGAGCAGTACTTC. Residues: CASSERGRDEQYF. The V call is TRBV10-2, the J call TRBJ2-7; D is uncertain. The V and J ends lost 3 bases and 5 bases respectively, with 11 bases between them. Germline V gives CDR1 WSHSY, CDR2 SAAADI. The CDR3 is made up of 13 amino acids.